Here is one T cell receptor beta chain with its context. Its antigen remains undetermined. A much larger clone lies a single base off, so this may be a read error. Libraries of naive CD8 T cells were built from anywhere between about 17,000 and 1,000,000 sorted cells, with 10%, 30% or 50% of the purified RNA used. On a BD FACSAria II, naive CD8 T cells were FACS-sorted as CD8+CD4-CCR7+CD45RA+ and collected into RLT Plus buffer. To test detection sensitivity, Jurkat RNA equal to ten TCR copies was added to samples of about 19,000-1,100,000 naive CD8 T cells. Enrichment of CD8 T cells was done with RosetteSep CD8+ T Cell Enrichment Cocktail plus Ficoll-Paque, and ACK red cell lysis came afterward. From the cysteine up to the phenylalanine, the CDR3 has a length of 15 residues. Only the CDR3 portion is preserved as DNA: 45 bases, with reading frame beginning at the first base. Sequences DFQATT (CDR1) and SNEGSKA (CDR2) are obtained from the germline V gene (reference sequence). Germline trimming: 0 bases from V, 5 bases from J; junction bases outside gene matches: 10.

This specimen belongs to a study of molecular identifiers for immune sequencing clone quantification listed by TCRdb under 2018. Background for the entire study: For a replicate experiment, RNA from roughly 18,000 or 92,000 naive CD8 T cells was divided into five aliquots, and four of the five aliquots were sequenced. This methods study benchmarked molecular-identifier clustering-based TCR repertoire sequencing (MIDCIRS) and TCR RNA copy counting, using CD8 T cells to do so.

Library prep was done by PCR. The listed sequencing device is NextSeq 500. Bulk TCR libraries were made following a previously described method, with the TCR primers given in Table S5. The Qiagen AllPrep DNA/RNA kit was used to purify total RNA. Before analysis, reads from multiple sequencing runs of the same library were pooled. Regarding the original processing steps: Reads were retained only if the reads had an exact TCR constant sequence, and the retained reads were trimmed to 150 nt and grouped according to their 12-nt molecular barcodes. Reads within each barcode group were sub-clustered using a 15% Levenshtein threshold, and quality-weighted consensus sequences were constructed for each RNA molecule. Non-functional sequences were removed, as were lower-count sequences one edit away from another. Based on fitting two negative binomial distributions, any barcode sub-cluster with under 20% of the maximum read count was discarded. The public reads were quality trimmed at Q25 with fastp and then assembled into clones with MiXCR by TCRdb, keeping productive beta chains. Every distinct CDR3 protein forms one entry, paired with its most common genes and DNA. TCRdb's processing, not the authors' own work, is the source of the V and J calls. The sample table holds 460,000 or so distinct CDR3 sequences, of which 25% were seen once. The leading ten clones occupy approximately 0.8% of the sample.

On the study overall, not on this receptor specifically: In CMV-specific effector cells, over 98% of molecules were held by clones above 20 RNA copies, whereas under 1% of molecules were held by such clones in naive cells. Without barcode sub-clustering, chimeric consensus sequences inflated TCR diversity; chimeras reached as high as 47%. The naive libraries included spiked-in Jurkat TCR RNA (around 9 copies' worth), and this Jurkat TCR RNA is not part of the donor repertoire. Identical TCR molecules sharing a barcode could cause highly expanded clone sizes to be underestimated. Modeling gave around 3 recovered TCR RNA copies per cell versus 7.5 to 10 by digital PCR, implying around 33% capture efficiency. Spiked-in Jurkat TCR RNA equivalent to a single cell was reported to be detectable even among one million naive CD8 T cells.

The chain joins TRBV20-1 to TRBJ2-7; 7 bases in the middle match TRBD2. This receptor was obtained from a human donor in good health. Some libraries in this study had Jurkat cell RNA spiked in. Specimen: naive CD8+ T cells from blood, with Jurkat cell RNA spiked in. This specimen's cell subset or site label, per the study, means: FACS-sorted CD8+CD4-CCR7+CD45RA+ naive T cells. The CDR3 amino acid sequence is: CSARDEKSGTHEQYF. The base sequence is TGCAGTGCTAGAGATGAGAAAAGCGGGACCCACGAGCAGTACTTC.